This TCR beta chain is from a study of cytomegalovirus exposure and HLA in healthy donors. A multiplex PCR was run with 60 Vbeta primers and 13 Jbeta primers. Assay: immunoSEQ multiplex PCR; the TCRdb copy retains only in-frame clones and omits some. This sample yields roughly 120,000 clones, of which 75% to 85% are seen a single time; roughly 3% belongs to the top ten. This clone was recorded once. Healthy bone marrow donors formed the donor group. Sampled while nominally healthy, donors likely had unrecorded immune exposures. CDR1 and CDR2 (germline): SEHNR, FQNEAQ (reference sequence). This CDR3 has 14 residues.

Sequenced: PBMCs. The V call is TRBV7-9, the J call TRBJ2-5; maybe TRBD1 (6 bases). The J call may be in error: the DNA end matches TRBJ2-7 better. The receptor's source is a male donor in good health and CMV-seronegative. The CDR3 protein is CASSFPTGSYEQYF. The CDR3 DNA follows: TGTGCCAGCAGCTTCCCGACAGGATCCTACGAGCAGTACTTC.